One sample yielded the 2 T cell receptor beta chains listed below, sequenced in a study of identical twins. TCRdb analysed the 5' RACE reads with MiXCR anew, one entry per CDR3 protein. Of about 220,000 distinct CDR3 sequences listed, roughly 7.5% are singletons. The data also belong to a second study, concerning yellow fever vaccine responses in identical twins.

The sequencing input was memory (CD45RO+) T cells sorted from blood. The receptor set was obtained from a young woman in good health.

The CDR3 here is CASSGSGYQETQYF. DNA of the CDR3: TGTGCCAGCAGCGGATCAGGGTACCAAGAGACCCAGTACTTC. This rearrangement joins TRBV9 to TRBJ2-5; D might be TRBD1 (5 bases). Germline loops: CDR1 SGDLS, CDR2 YYNGEE. V lost 3 bases and J 0 bases, leaving 9 bases between the germline ends. The CDR3 is made up of 14 amino acids.

V gene TRBV28 combines with J gene TRBJ1-5, with a possible D match to TRBD1 (6 bases). Between the trimmed V and J ends, which lost 6 bases and 0 bases, there was a span of 15 bases. There are 16 residues in the CDR3. Germline CDR1 MDHEN, CDR2 SYDVKM. CDR3 sequence: CASSFGGAYSNQPQHF. As DNA, the CDR3 is TGTGCCAGCAGCTTTGGGGGGGCTTATAGCAATCAGCCCCAGCATTTT.